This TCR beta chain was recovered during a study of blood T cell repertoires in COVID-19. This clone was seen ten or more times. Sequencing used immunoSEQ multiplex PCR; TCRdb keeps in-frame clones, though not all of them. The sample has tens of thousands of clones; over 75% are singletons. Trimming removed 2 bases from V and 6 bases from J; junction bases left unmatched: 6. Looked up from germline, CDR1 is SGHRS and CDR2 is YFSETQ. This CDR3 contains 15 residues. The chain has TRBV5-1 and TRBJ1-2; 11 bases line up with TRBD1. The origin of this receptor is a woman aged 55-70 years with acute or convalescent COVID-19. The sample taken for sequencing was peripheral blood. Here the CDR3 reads CASSFDGQGANGYTF. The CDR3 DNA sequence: TGCGCCAGCAGCTTCGACGGACAGGGGGCGAATGGCTACACCTTC.